This passage covers 14 T cell receptor beta chains from one sample sequenced in a study of blood T cell repertoires in COVID-19. Produced via immunoSEQ multiplex PCR; TCRdb's table is partial and in-frame only. Here the sample spans approximately 200,000 clones, around 90% being singletons. Sequenced sample: PBMCs or T cells enriched from blood (not recorded which). The receptors originated from a man between 18 and 35 years old with acute COVID-19.

The chain carries TRBV2 and TRBJ1-6; unclear D gene. CDR3 length: 14 amino acids. The V gene's germline CDR1 is SNHLY and CDR2 FYNNEI. V dropped 1 base and J dropped 4 bases, with 5 bases sitting between them. The CDR3 coding sequence is TGTGCCAGCAGTGAAGACGGTTATAATTCACCCCTCCACTTT. This sequence encodes CASSEDGYNSPLHF.

The genes are TRBV19 and TRBJ1-2; 10 nucleotides match TRBD1. From germline, CDR1 is LNHDA and CDR2 SQIVND (reference sequence). After removal of 5 bases from V and 8 bases from J, the junction contained 5 bases not matched to a gene. This CDR3 is built from 13 residues. CDR3 loop: CASSDRGRRGYTF. CDR3 DNA: TGTGCCAGTAGTGACAGGGGGCGACGAGGCTACACCTTC.

The chain recombines TRBV11-3 with TRBJ1-1, with TRBD1 matching 7 bases. Germline CDR1 and CDR2: SGHNT and YENEEA. Losses at the gene ends were 1 base for V and 1 base for J; bases not matched to a gene: 3. The CDR3 sequence is 15 residues long. The CDR3 is CASSLAGTENTEAFF. CDR3 in DNA: TGTGCCAGCAGCTTAGCCGGGACAGAGAACACTGAAGCTTTCTTT.

V usage is TRBV29-1 and J usage is TRBJ2-7, with D perhaps matching TRBD1 (7 bases). Per germline, CDR1 SQVTM and CDR2 ANQGSEA. The CDR3 extends over 15 amino acids. V was shortened by 3 bases and J by 3 bases, with 18 bases between the two germline ends. CDR3 in amino acids: CSVDYRWQGGYEQYF. Here the CDR3 DNA reads TGCAGCGTTGATTATCGGTGGCAGGGGGGCTACGAGCAGTACTTC.

This chain connects TRBV7-2 to TRBJ2-3; TRBD2 matches 10 bases. V was clipped by 1 base and J by 5 bases; unmatched bases: 9. CDR1 and CDR2 from the germline V gene are SGHTA and FQGNSA. The CDR3 is made up of 17 amino acids. CDR3 loop: CASSLESGRGIGDTQYF. The CDR3 DNA follows: TGTGCCAGCAGCTTAGAGAGCGGGAGGGGAATTGGAGATACGCAGTATTTT.

This clone was counted once. The chain has TRBV27 and TRBJ1-1; D may be TRBD1 (6 bases). V was cut by 7 bases and J by 4 bases, with 22 bases left in between. The CDR3 is made up of 16 amino acids. Germline V lookup: CDR1 MNHEY, CDR2 SMNVEV (reference sequence). CDR3 sequence reads: CASITRTGSRPTEAFF. As DNA, the CDR3 is TGTGCCAGCATTACACGAACAGGGTCTCGGCCCACTGAAGCTTTCTTT.

There are a few counts of this clone. The chain combines TRBV4-2 with TRBJ2-7; 7 bases are a match to TRBD1. Trimming took 4 bases from V and 0 from J; bases not matched to a gene: 9. The V gene's germline CDR1 is LGHNA and CDR2 YNFKEQ. The CDR3 extends over 16 amino acids. The CDR3: CASSPGTGQSSYEQYF. CDR3 bases: TGTGCCAGCAGCCCGGGGACGGGACAGAGCTCCTACGAGCAGTACTTC.

This clone was observed a few times. This chain uses TRBV10-1 with TRBJ2-3; no clear D. Per the germline V gene, CDR1 is WNHNN and CDR2 is SYGVQD (reference sequence). The CDR3 extends over 17 amino acids. Between the trimmed V and J ends, which lost 3 bases and 0 bases, there was a span of 16 bases. The CDR3 loop reads CASSDPATLGSTDTQYF. The CDR3 nucleotides are TGCGCCAGCAGTGACCCCGCGACGCTCGGGAGCACAGATACGCAGTATTTT.

V and J are TRBV6-5 and TRBJ2-7, with D possibly matching TRBD2 (6 bases). This CDR3 has 12 residues. V gave up 7 bases and J gave up 6 bases, with 13 bases separating them. Germline CDR1 and CDR2: MNHEY and SVGAGI. This CDR3 reads CASNAGPLEQYF. CDR3 sequence (DNA): TGTGCCAGCAATGCGGGGCCTCTCGAGCAGTACTTC.

The chain combines TRBV29-1 with TRBJ2-7; 7 bases are a match to TRBD1. The CDR3 extends over 13 amino acids. CDR1 is SQVTM and CDR2 is ANQGSEA in the germline V gene. J was trimmed by 2 bases and V by 7 bases; bases with no gene match: 8. The CDR3 DNA is TGCAGCGCTACGGGACAGAACGCCTACGAGCAGTACTTC. Translation gives CSATGQNAYEQYF.

This chain links TRBV28 with TRBJ2-1, with 9 bases matching TRBD2. This CDR3 is 15 amino acids long. Germline assignment: CDR1 MDHEN and CDR2 SYDVKM. Trimming at V came to 5 bases and at J to 5 bases, leaving 7 bases not matched to a gene. In DNA form, the CDR3 reads TGTGCCAGCAGTGGGCGGGAGGGCATGGACAATGAGCAGTTCTTC. Residues: CASSGREGMDNEQFF. The full variable domain, rest sourced from reference TRBV28 and TRBJ2-1, is DVKVTQSSRYLVKRTGEKVFLECVQDMDHENMFWYRQDPGLGLRLIYFSYDVKMKEKGDIPEGYSVSREKKERFSLILESASTNQTSMYLCASSGREGMDNEQFFGPGTRLTVL.

The J gene is TRBJ2-3, the V gene TRBV7-2; tentative D call: TRBD2 (6 bases). V lost 1 base, J lost 9 bases, and 17 bases lay in between. The CDR3 spans 15 residues. Germline V gene lookup returns CDR1 SGHTA and CDR2 FQGNSA. CDR3 amino acids: CASSLDWAGTLTQYF. The CDR3 DNA reads as TGTGCCAGCAGCTTAGATTGGGCAGGGACTTTAACGCAGTATTTT.

The rearrangement joins TRBV5-1 to TRBJ2-2; no firm D call. Germline CDR1 reads SGHRS; CDR2 reads YFSETQ. The CDR3 is 15 amino acids. Trimming left V 4 bases short and J 4 bases short, with 14 bases between. CDR3: CASSPATIPTGELFF. CDR3 bases: TGCGCCAGCAGCCCCGCTACCATCCCCACCGGGGAGCTGTTTTTT.

The CDR3 sequence is CAWRGGLVGETQYF. CDR3 sequence (DNA): TGTGCCTGGAGGGGGGGACTAGTGGGAGAGACCCAGTACTTC. The V and J genes are TRBV30 and TRBJ2-5; TRBD2 matches at 8 bases. CDR3 length: 14 amino acids. CDR1 and CDR2 (germline): GTSNPN, SVGIG (reference sequence). J was trimmed by 4 bases and V by 3 bases; bases with no gene match: 7.